The T cell receptor (beta chain) described here comes from a study of T cell changes during pregnancy in multiple sclerosis (dated by TCRdb to between 2017 and 2020). In the study overall: Changes in the T cell repertoire over the course of pregnancy were examined in this study in women with multiple sclerosis.

Library preparation employed the immunoSEQ multiplex PCR assay. Drawn from immuneACCESS, this table holds only the in-frame rearrangements with V and J called that TCRdb kept. Clones are partly lost; checked studies trace under half to an unresolved V gene and leave the rest unexplained. Counted in this sample were fewer than 85,000 clones; around 92% of them appeared once. The ten largest account for 2% to 2.5% of the sample. About this clone itself: What antigen it recognizes has not been identified. No much larger clone exists at a distance of one base, and base qualities are not known.

V is clipped by 6 bases and J by 1 base, and the sequence between their germline boundaries is 18 bases long. According to the germline V gene, CDR1 reads KGHSH and CDR2 reads LQKENI. The CDR3 goes from the cysteine to the phenylalanine over 16 residues. CDR3 DNA only is kept here, 48 bases in frame from base 1. Recombination linked TRBV18 to TRBJ2-5; a tentative D call is TRBD1 (5 bases match). This clonotype was obtained from a female donor with multiple sclerosis, enrolled in a pregnancy study. The sequences come from peripheral blood, collected before pregnancy. The CDR3 in this case is CASSPRLRRGQETQYF. Here is the DNA: TGTGCCAGCTCCCCTCGTCTGAGAAGGGGCCAAGAGACCCAGTACTTC.